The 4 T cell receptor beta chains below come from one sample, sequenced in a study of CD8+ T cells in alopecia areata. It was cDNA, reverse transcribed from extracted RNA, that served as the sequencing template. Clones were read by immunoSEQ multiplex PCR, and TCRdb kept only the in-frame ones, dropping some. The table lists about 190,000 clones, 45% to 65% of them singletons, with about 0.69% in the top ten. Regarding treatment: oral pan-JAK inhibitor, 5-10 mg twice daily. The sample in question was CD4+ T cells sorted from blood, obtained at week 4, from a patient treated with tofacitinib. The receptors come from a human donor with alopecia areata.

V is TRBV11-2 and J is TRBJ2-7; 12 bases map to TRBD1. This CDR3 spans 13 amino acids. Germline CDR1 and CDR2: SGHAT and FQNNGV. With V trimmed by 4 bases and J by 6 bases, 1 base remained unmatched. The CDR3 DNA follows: TGTGCCAGCAGCTGGGACAGGGGGCTCGAGCAGTACTTC. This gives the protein CASSWDRGLEQYF.

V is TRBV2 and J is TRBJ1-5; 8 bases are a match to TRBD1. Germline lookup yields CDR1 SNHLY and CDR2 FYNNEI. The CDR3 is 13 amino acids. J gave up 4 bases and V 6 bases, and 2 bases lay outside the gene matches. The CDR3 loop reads CASRQGENQPQHF. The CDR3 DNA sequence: TGTGCCAGCAGACAGGGGGAAAATCAGCCCCAGCATTTT.

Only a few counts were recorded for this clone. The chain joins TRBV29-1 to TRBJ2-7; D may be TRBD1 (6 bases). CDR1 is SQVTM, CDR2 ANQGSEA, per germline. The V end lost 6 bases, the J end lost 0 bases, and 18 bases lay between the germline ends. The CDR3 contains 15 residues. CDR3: CSVTRSGTLSYEQYF. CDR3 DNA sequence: TGCAGCGTCACTAGATCCGGGACACTCTCCTACGAGCAGTACTTC.

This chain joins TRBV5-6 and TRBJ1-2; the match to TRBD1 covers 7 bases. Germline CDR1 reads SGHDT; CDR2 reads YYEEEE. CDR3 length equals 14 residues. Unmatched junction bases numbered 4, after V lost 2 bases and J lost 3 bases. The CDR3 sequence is CASSLLDRDYGYTF. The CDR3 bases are TGTGCCAGCAGCTTACTCGACAGGGACTATGGCTACACCTTC.